This T cell receptor beta chain was obtained from a study of vaccination and CD4 T cells after COVID-19. As for the study in general: Six males and four females constituted the convalescent cohort, two of whom were Hispanic. Overlapping SARS-CoV-2, HCoV-NL63, HCoV-OC43 and HCoV-229E spike peptides stimulated the cells. Each control culture was treated with a CEFX pool, an HIV-1 Nef pool, or no peptide.

By sample share, this clonotype is medium-sized (0.01 to 0.1%). The antigen is undetermined. Treatment: approximately nine-day PBMC culture with coronavirus spike peptide pools or control peptides (ViraFEST assay). Unexposed donor CD4+ T cells predated the COVID-19 pandemic, collected 2011-2018. The Oncomine TCR Beta short-read assay was applied to DNA of cultured CD4+ T cells. From cultured CD4+ T cells, genomic DNA was extracted. TCRdb reanalysed the PCR reads using MiXCR and keeps one entry per CDR3 protein. The repertoire has 9,500 to 14,000 distinct CDR3 sequences, almost 40% of them found once; the top ten carry 20% to 25%. CDR3 length: 14 amino acids. Germline CDR1 and CDR2: DFQATT and SNEGSKA (reference sequence). V lost 6 bases and J 10 bases, leaving 19 bases between the germline ends.

The sequenced sample was CD4+ T cells from blood, cultured in vitro. This sequence originates from a human donor in good health. The chain is built from TRBV20-1 and TRBJ1-6; D call uncertain. The CDR3 DNA sequence: TGCAGTGCCTGCACCTACTCGGGCGAGTCACCCCTCCACTTT. Its translation is CSACTYSGESPLHF.